This is a list of T cell receptor beta chains from one sample in a study of CD8+ T cells in alopecia areata. The table came from immunoSEQ multiplex PCR; TCRdb's copy has only in-frame clones and leaves some out. The repertoire holds about 200,000 clones, with roughly three fifths as singletons. Source: CD4+ T cells sorted from blood, taken at roughly week 49, from a patient treated with tofacitinib. The receptors here all came from a human donor with alopecia areata. The CDR3 runs from the conserved cysteine through the conserved F or W. The D gene is left open where the match is weak. Size tells how often a clone was seen (once, few, many) or the class of an expanded clone, and some rows leave it out.

D,J,length,V,size,CDR3,DNA
.,TRBJ2-3,16,TRBV9,.,CASSFRVGTGTDTQYF,TGTGCCAGCAGCTTCAGGGTGGGCACAGGCACAGATACGCAGTATTTT
.,TRBJ1-1,12,TRBV29-1,.,CSVAGQNTEAFF,TGCAGCGTGGCCGGACAGAACACTGAAGCTTTCTTT
TRBD2,TRBJ2-7,15,TRBV7-2,few,CASSPGLAENYEQYF,TGTGCCAGCAGCCCCGGACTAGCGGAAAACTACGAGCAGTACTTC
.,TRBJ2-2,14,TRBV4-2,once,CASSQPWGAGELFF,TGTGCCAGCAGCCAACCATGGGGGGCCGGGGAGCTGTTTTTT
.,TRBJ1-2,11,TRBV2,.,CASVQDYGYTF,TGTGCCAGCGTCCAAGACTATGGCTACACCTTC
.,TRBJ2-7,12,TRBV30,.,CAWSVEGIEQYF,TGTGCCTGGAGTGTTGAAGGGATCGAGCAGTACTTC
TRBD1,TRBJ1-6,15,TRBV7-2,few,CASSLRGQGGSPLHF,TGTGCCAGCAGCCTCCGGGGACAGGGAGGTTCACCCCTCCACTTT
.,TRBJ2-1,12,TRBV14,.,CASGRSYNEQFF,TGTGCCAGCGGACGGTCGTACAATGAGCAGTTCTTC
TRBD2,TRBJ2-1,15,TRBV6-6,few,CASSWSGGISNEQFF,TGTGCCAGCAGCTGGAGCGGGGGCATTTCCAATGAGCAGTTCTTC
TRBD1,TRBJ2-4,14,TRBV5-6,.,CASSRGQGRNIQYF,TGTGCCAGCAGCAGGGGACAGGGGAGAAACATTCAGTACTTC
.,TRBJ2-3,12,TRBV2,.,CAGGVLVDTQYF,TGTGCCGGCGGGGTTTTGGTGGATACGCAGTATTTT
.,TRBJ2-6,13,TRBV30,.,CASRLAGANVLTF,TGTGCCTCCCGACTCGCTGGGGCCAACGTCCTGACTTTC
TRBD1,TRBJ1-1,14,TRBV2,once,CASSSDRKSYGAFF,TGTGCCAGCAGCTCGGACAGGAAAAGTTATGGAGCTTTCTTT
.,TRBJ1-2,13,TRBV6-6,.,CASSYWGGDGYTF,TGTGCCAGCAGTTATTGGGGAGGCGATGGCTACACCTTC
TRBD1,TRBJ1-6,15,TRBV2,.,CASSGQGTSTSPLHF,TGTGCCAGCAGTGGACAGGGGACGTCCACTTCACCCCTCCACTTT
.,TRBJ1-4,17,TRBV4-3,.,CASSNLVNRDWGEKLFF,TGCGCCAGCAGCAACCTCGTAAACAGGGATTGGGGTGAAAAACTGTTTTTT
.,TRBJ1-1,15,TRBV2,.,CASSPSGGANTEAFF,TGTGCCAGCAGCCCCTCGGGAGGGGCAAACACTGAAGCTTTCTTT
.,TRBJ2-7,13,TRBV30,.,CAWSVTRKSEQYF,TGTGCCTGGAGTGTTACTAGGAAGAGCGAGCAGTACTTC
TRBD1,TRBJ2-3,16,TRBV11-2,.,CASSLRGTGSTDTQYF,TGTGCCAGCAGCCTGAGGGGGACAGGGAGCACAGATACGCAGTATTTT
.,TRBJ2-3,14,TRBV9,once,CASSGSPSTDTQYF,TGTGCCAGCAGCGGGTCCCCTAGCACAGATACGCAGTATTTT
.,TRBJ1-5,15,TRBV2,few,CASSRGPTGVQPQHF,TGTGCCAGCAGCCGGGGACCAACTGGAGTTCAGCCCCAGCATTTT